Following are 25 T cell receptor beta chains from one sample sequenced in a study of vaccination effects on CD4 cells after COVID-19. No antigens are known for them. Some clones are missing from TCRdb's copy, which holds only in-frame ones; the method was immunoSEQ multiplex PCR. Found here are 73,000 or so clones, around 81% of them singletons; the top ten hold about 10%. Expansion with viral peptide pools was applied to antigen-specific CD4+ T cells by the ViraFEST assay prior to sequencing. Scientists isolated CD4+ T cells after a roughly 10-day culture period ended. The study found no prior SARS-CoV-2 infection in the vaccine recipients, who tested negative for nucleocapsid antibodies. This material consisted of CD4+ T cells from PBMCs cultured with SARS-CoV-2 spike peptides, taken before COVID-19 vaccination. Receptor source: a human donor who received a COVID-19 vaccine.

The J gene is TRBJ2-1, the V gene TRBV18; TRBD2 is a possible D gene (5 bases). The V and J ends lost 3 bases and 8 bases respectively, with 11 bases between them. Looked up from germline, CDR1 is KGHSH and CDR2 is LQKENI. This CDR3 has 13 amino acids. CDR3: CASSPKRADEQFF. In nucleotides, the CDR3 is TGTGCCAGCTCACCCAAGAGGGCGGATGAGCAGTTCTTC.

This chain connects TRBV9 to TRBJ2-2; 7 nucleotides line up with TRBD1. The V segment lost 0 bases and the J segment 0 bases; nucleotides outside the gene matches: 2. Germline V gene lookup returns CDR1 SGDLS and CDR2 YYNGEE. There are 16 residues in the CDR3. CDR3 DNA sequence: TGTGCCAGCAGCGTAGGCGACAGGGCGAACACCGGGGAGCTGTTTTTT. This encodes CASSVGDRANTGELFF. The full variable domain, rest sourced from reference TRBV9 and TRBJ2-2, is DSGVTQTPKHLITATGQRVTLRCSPRSGDLSVYWYQQSLDQGLQFLIQYYNGEERAKGNILERFSAQQFPDLHSELNLSSLELGDSALYFCASSVGDRANTGELFFGEGSRLTVL.

The chain uses TRBV18 and TRBJ1-5; D remains unclear. Per the germline V gene, CDR1 is KGHSH and CDR2 is LQKENI. Trimming stripped 4 bases from V and 2 bases from J, with 9 bases between. The length of the CDR3 is 14 residues. The CDR3 loop reads CASSQSPGNQPQHF. DNA for the CDR3: TGTGCCAGCTCACAAAGCCCCGGCAATCAGCCCCAGCATTTT.

V is TRBV12-3 or TRBV12-4 and J is TRBJ2-5; weak D call: TRBD2 (6 bases). The CDR3 extends over 13 amino acids. V lost 5 bases to trimming and J lost 4 bases, with 11 bases between them. The CDR3 spells CASSRQGGETQYF. In nucleotides, the CDR3 is TGTGCCAGCAGTAGGCAGGGAGGAGAGACCCAGTACTTC.

V usage is TRBV27 and J usage is TRBJ2-5; maybe TRBD1 (7 bases). V was cut by 8 bases and J by 7 bases, with 11 bases left in between. The CDR3 length is 11 residues. In germline, CDR1 is MNHEY, CDR2 SMNVEV (reference sequence). CDR3 region: CASQGGGTQYF. DNA of the CDR3: TGTGCCAGCCAGGGGGGTGGGACCCAGTACTTC.

V usage is TRBV14 and J usage is TRBJ2-1; maybe TRBD1 (6 bases). Germline CDR1 SGHDN, CDR2 FVKESK. The CDR3 is 17 residues long. The V and J ends lost 0 bases and 7 bases respectively, with 19 bases between them. For the CDR3, the DNA is TGTGCCAGCAGCCAAGACAGGGGCTATTGGGGCGGAAATGAGCAGTTCTTC. This gives the protein CASSQDRGYWGGNEQFF.

The sample holds a few counts of this clone. The chain employs TRBV5-4 and TRBJ2-1, with 8 bases fitting TRBD2. Germline assignment: CDR1 SGHNT and CDR2 YYREEE (reference sequence). J was trimmed by 8 bases and V by 0 bases; bases with no gene match: 7. CDR3 length: 15 amino acids. CDR3 coding DNA: TGTGCCAGCAGCTTGGTGGGCGGGGGGAAGGATGAGCAGTTCTTC. This codes for CASSLVGGGKDEQFF. The whole variable domain, filled in from reference TRBV5-4 and TRBJ2-1, reads ETGVTQSPTHLIKTRGQQVTLRCSSQSGHNTVSWYQQALGQGPQFIFQYYREEENGRGNFPPRFSGLQFPNYSSELNVNALELDDSALYLCASSLVGGGKDEQFFGPGTRLTVL.

J is TRBJ1-4 and V is TRBV5-1; TRBD1 is a possible D gene (5 bases). The CDR3 has 15 amino acids. V lost 4 bases and J lost 0, with 10 bases in between. The germline gives CDR1 SGHRS, CDR2 YFSETQ. The DNA of the CDR3 is TGCGCCAGCAGCACCCAGGGACCAACTAATGAAAAACTGTTTTTT. Protein sequence: CASSTQGPTNEKLFF.

This clone was recorded only once. The J gene is TRBJ2-5, the V gene TRBV13, with D perhaps being TRBD1 or TRBD2 (6 bases each). The CDR3 has 16 residues. Trimming took off 2 bases at V and 5 bases at J, with 18 bases between the two ends. Germline-derived CDR1 and CDR2 are PRHDT and FYEKMQ (reference sequence). CDR3 amino acids: CASSLQWSGAGETQYF. The CDR3 DNA reads TGTGCCAGCAGCTTACAGTGGTCGGGGGCTGGGGAGACCCAGTACTTC.

V gene TRBV30 combines with J gene TRBJ2-5; D possibly matches TRBD1 or TRBD2 (6 bases each). V lost 0 bases and J 5 bases, leaving 16 bases between the germline ends. Germline V lookup: CDR1 GTSNPN, CDR2 SVGIG (reference sequence). CDR3 length equals 15 residues. This chain's CDR3 is CAWSVSPGAVETQYF. In nucleotides, the CDR3 is TGTGCCTGGAGTGTATCTCCGGGGGCGGTCGAGACCCAGTACTTC.

This clone has just a few counts. The genes are TRBV11-2 and TRBJ2-7; the D is unclear. Germline V CDR1 and CDR2: SGHAT, FQNNGV. The CDR3 consists of 14 residues. V shed 5 bases and J shed 2 bases, with 13 bases lying between them. The CDR3 is CASSPRLRTYEQYV. The CDR3 DNA is TGTGCCAGCAGCCCGAGACTGAGAACCTACGAGCAGTACGTC.

The V gene is TRBV18, the J gene TRBJ2-5; the match to TRBD1 covers 10 bases. The CDR3 extends over 16 amino acids. V gave up 1 base and J gave up 7 bases; unmatched junction bases: 9. From germline, CDR1 is KGHSH and CDR2 LQKENI. CDR3 in amino acids: CASSPQGQGPGGTQYF. In DNA, the CDR3 is TGTGCCAGCTCACCACAGGGACAGGGGCCCGGCGGGACCCAGTACTTC.

In its sample, this clone was seen a few times. V and J are TRBV18 and TRBJ1-5; D ambiguous. The CDR3 is 16 residues long. Per the germline V gene, CDR1 is KGHSH and CDR2 is LQKENI. Trimming left V 2 bases short and J 0 bases short, with 11 bases between. The CDR3 DNA reads as TGTGCCAGCTCACCAGAGCAGCCGGATAGCAATCAGCCCCAGCATTTT. This gives the protein CASSPEQPDSNQPQHF.

In DNA, the CDR3 is TGTGCCAGCAGCCCACCCGCCCCTTCCTACAATGAGCAGTTCTTC. This gives the protein CASSPPAPSYNEQFF. The chain combines TRBV7-2 with TRBJ2-1; D remains ambiguous. There are 15 residues in the CDR3. Germline CDR1 is SGHTA and CDR2 is FQGNSA. Trimming took off 5 bases at V and 1 base at J, with 12 bases between the two ends. Full variable domain (outside the CDR3, taken from reference TRBV7-2 and TRBJ2-1): GAGVSQSPSNKVTEKGKDVELRCDPISGHTALYWYRQSLGQGLEFLIYFQGNSAPDKSGLPSDRFSAERTGGSVSTLTIQRTQQEDSAVYLCASSPPAPSYNEQFFGPGTRLTVL.

This clone turned up a few times. This chain joins TRBV2 and TRBJ2-1; D gene uncertain. Germline loops: CDR1 SNHLY, CDR2 FYNNEI. Trimming left V 6 bases short and J 0 bases short, with 12 bases between. This CDR3 is built from 15 residues. CDR3 sequence (DNA): TGTGCCAGCAGCACCGACCGGAGCTCCTACAATGAGCAGTTCTTC. It yields the protein CASSTDRSSYNEQFF.

The rearrangement uses TRBV24-1 and TRBJ1-6, with 7 bases lining up with TRBD1. The CDR3 has 15 residues. Trimming cost V 1 base and J 9 bases; bases outside gene matches: 5. The V gene's germline CDR1 is KGHDR and CDR2 SFDVKD. The CDR3 sequence is CATSDFTGEGSPLHF. The CDR3 DNA follows: TGTGCCACCAGTGATTTCACAGGGGAAGGTTCACCCCTCCACTTT.

This chain links TRBV4-3 with TRBJ1-5; a possible D gene is TRBD1 (5 bases). The CDR3 extends over 16 amino acids. With 1 base removed from V and 6 bases from J, the gap between germline ends came to 16 bases. In germline, CDR1 is LGHNA, CDR2 YSLEER. CDR3 protein: CASSQGYPSGGQPQHF. The CDR3 DNA reads TGCGCCAGCAGCCAAGGTTACCCCTCCGGGGGTCAGCCCCAGCATTTT.

This chain uses TRBV3-1 (or the pseudogene TRBV3-2) with TRBJ2-3; D is ambiguous. Trimming left V 2 bases short and J 4 bases short, with 13 bases between. Germline CDR1 and CDR2: LGHDT and YNNKEL (reference sequence). This CDR3 has 15 residues. CDR3 nucleotides: TGTGCCAGCAGCCAATGGGTGGGGAAGTCAGATACGCAGTATTTT. Translation: CASSQWVGKSDTQYF.

This clone was observed a few times. The chain joins TRBV15 to TRBJ1-5, with 7 bases that match TRBD1. CDR1 is LNHNV, CDR2 YYDKDF, per germline (reference sequence). There are 15 residues in the CDR3. J was trimmed by 6 bases and V by 0 bases; bases with no gene match: 5. The CDR3, as DNA: TGTGCCACCAGCAGAGAGGTACAGGGGCGTCAGCCCCAGCATTTT. It encodes CATSREVQGRQPQHF.

The chain has TRBV18 and TRBJ1-3; TRBD1 agrees at 8 bases. Germline V CDR1 and CDR2: KGHSH, LQKENI. J was trimmed by 4 bases and V by 3 bases; bases with no gene match: 5. The length of the CDR3 is 15 residues. CDR3 residues: CASSPWTGSGNTIYF. CDR3 nucleotide sequence: TGTGCCAGCTCACCCTGGACAGGGTCCGGAAACACCATATATTTT.

The rearrangement links TRBV7-8 to TRBJ2-5; maybe TRBD2 (6 bases). Germline-derived CDR1 and CDR2 are SGHVS and FQNEAQ. The CDR3 loop spans 17 amino acids. Trimming removed 0 bases from V and 7 bases from J, with 21 bases in between. CDR3 residues: CASSLAILYGQGGTQYF. CDR3 bases: TGTGCCAGCAGCTTAGCGATCTTGTATGGGCAGGGAGGGACCCAGTACTTC.

The chain carries TRBV19 and TRBJ1-5, with TRBD1 matching over 8 bases. This CDR3 has 17 residues. V lost 5 bases to trimming and J lost 1 base; unmatched junction nucleotides: 10. Germline CDR1 reads LNHDA; CDR2 reads SQIVND (reference sequence). The CDR3 loop reads CASSPWGTGRSNQPQHF. The CDR3 DNA follows: TGTGCCAGTAGTCCTTGGGGGACAGGACGGAGCAATCAGCCCCAGCATTTT.

The chain joins TRBV2 to TRBJ2-1; 16 bases line up with TRBD2. Unmatched junction bases numbered 7, after V lost 7 bases and J lost 10 bases. Germline V gene lookup returns CDR1 SNHLY and CDR2 FYNNEI. The CDR3 consists of 15 residues. CDR3 DNA sequence: TGTGCCAGCACCGGGACTAGCGGGGGGGGCGCCGAGCAGTTCTTC. Its protein product is CASTGTSGGGAEQFF.

This chain joins TRBV5-1 and TRBJ2-5; 10 bases line up with TRBD1. CDR1 is SGHRS, CDR2 YFSETQ, per germline. The CDR3 sequence is 14 residues long. Germline trimming cut 6 bases from V and 6 bases from J; bases unmatched to any gene: 8. In nucleotides, the CDR3 is TGCGCCAGCAACCCGGGACAGGGGTGGCAGACCCAGTACTTC. Amino acids: CASNPGQGWQTQYF.

J is TRBJ2-1 and V is TRBV2; possible D gene TRBD1, 6 bases. Looked up from germline, CDR1 is SNHLY and CDR2 is FYNNEI. This CDR3 has 15 amino acids. V was clipped by 8 bases and J by 6 bases, with 20 bases between them. The CDR3 DNA reads TGTGCCAGCCCACCGGGGACAAAAACGGTCAATGAGCAGTTCTTC. Its translation is CASPPGTKTVNEQFF. Variable domain in full (rest from reference TRBV2 and TRBJ2-1): EPEVTQTPSHQVTQMGQEVILRCVPISNHLYFYWYRQILGQKVEFLVSFYNNEISEKSEIFDDQFSVERPDGSNFTLKIRSTKLEDSAMYFCASPPGTKTVNEQFFGPGTRLTVL.